Detailed here is one T cell receptor beta chain. It lacks a known antigen. No much larger clone is present one base from it, and per-base qualities are unavailable. Libraries were prepared through PCR. The run used an Illumina HiSeq 4000. High-throughput sequencing was used to profile the TCR beta-chain CDR3 region of each patient. In the source study's methods: Drawing on CDR3 differences between clinicopathological groups, the researchers built a classifier meant to tell apart patients with distant-metastatic papillary thyroid cancer. The Shannon index was used to measure repertoire diversity, and the Morisita-Horn index was used to measure how similar tumor and blood repertoires were. TCRdb reprocessed the public reads (quality trimming at Q25 with fastp, clone calling with MiXCR) and kept in-frame beta chains. The V and J calls and clone size are TCRdb's, not the authors'. This sample lists around 12,000 clones; around 40% were detected once. The ten top clones hold roughly 16% of the sample.

This entry comes from a study of metastatic and nonmetastatic thyroid tumors (dated by TCRdb to between 2020 and 2021). For the wider study: For patients with malignant and with benign thyroid disease, the researchers compared repertoires between peripheral blood samples and tumor or nodule tissue samples. The investigation overall reported the following: In both blood and tumor samples, TCR beta diversity was reported to be significantly higher in malignant tumors than in benign nodules.

No patient had received any treatment before thyroid surgery. The study retrospectively analysed patient clinical samples collected from 2012 to 2018 using T-cell receptor beta sequencing. The CDR3 numbers 14 residues from cysteine through phenylalanine. Here the CDR3 DNA is all that survives: 42 bases in frame from base 1. Compared with germline, V lacks 5 bases and J lacks 4 bases; bases without a gene match: 8. CDR1 SGHNT and CDR2 YENEEA were looked up in the germline V gene. The sequenced sample consisted of tumor tissue. The sequence links TRBV11-3 to TRBJ2-7, with TRBD1 matching 7 junction bases. This receptor was taken from a female donor with papillary thyroid cancer or a benign thyroid nodule (not recorded which). Some clones in this sample may be carry-over from other donors' samples. The DNA is as follows: TGTGCCAGCAGCACCCGGGACAGCGAATACGAGCAGTACTTC. Translated, this is CASSTRDSEYEQYF.